The 32 T cell receptor beta chains given below trace back to one sample, sequenced in a study of T cell repertoires in cytomegalovirus infection. MiXCR was run by TCRdb on the reads, yielding one entry per CDR3 protein. In the table there are about 830,000 distinct CDR3 sequences, about 30% of which are singletons. Antigens for these TCRs are unknown. Here the sequenced sample was cultured CD8+ T cells from PBMCs, taken from culture after CMV antigen stimulation. These receptors were collected from a human donor in good health (CMV status not recorded). Some clones in this sample may be carry-over from other donors' samples.

The chain couples TRBV6-6 to TRBJ1-5, with TRBD1 matching over 10 bases. The trim removed 6 bases at V and 2 bases at J, leaving 13 bases unmatched. CDR3 length: 18 residues. Germline V gene lookup returns CDR1 MNHNY and CDR2 SVGAGI (reference sequence). The CDR3 DNA sequence: TGTGCCAGCAGCAATCCGGGACAGGGGATCGAGGGCAATCAGCCCCAGCATTTT. Translating it yields CASSNPGQGIEGNQPQHF.

The rearrangement joins TRBV12-3 or TRBV12-4 to TRBJ2-5, with 16 bases fitting TRBD2. CDR3 size: 16 residues. J was trimmed by 5 bases and V by 5 bases; bases with no gene match: 5. CDR3 in amino acids: CASSLAGLAGGETQYF. As DNA, the CDR3 is TGTGCCAGCAGTCTCGCGGGACTAGCGGGGGGGGAGACCCAGTACTTC.

The chain links TRBV11-2 to TRBJ2-5, with 7 bases matching TRBD1. The CDR3 covers 17 residues. Germline V gives CDR1 SGHAT, CDR2 FQNNGV. V dropped 1 base and J dropped 5; count of bases not matched to a gene: 13. CDR3 sequence reads: CASSLGWGQPDEETQYF. For the CDR3, the DNA is TGTGCCAGCAGCTTAGGTTGGGGACAGCCTGACGAGGAGACCCAGTACTTC.

As to this clonotype: A junction end diverges from the germline sequence, so it may reflect a read error. The chain links TRBV27 to TRBJ1-2, with a tentative D call TRBD1 (5 bases). Germline assignment: CDR1 MNHEY and CDR2 SMNVEV (reference sequence). The CDR3 has 13 amino acids. CDR3 coding DNA: TGTGCCAGCAGTCACGGGACGATTTTCCCCGTTTACTTC. Protein sequence: CASSHGTIFPVYF.

This clonotype showed up just a few times. The chain has TRBV4-1 and TRBJ1-1, with 7 nucleotides matching TRBD1. V lost 3 bases, J lost 6 bases, and 7 bases stayed unmatched. CDR3 size: 14 residues. Germline V lookup: CDR1 MGHRA, CDR2 YSYEKL. The CDR3 region is CASSHGQAASEAFF. CDR3 sequence (DNA): TGCGCCAGCAGCCACGGACAGGCAGCATCTGAAGCTTTCTTT.

The V gene is TRBV12-5, the J gene TRBJ1-5, with D unresolved. The V end lost 7 bases, the J end lost 0 bases, and 13 bases lay between the germline ends. This CDR3 is built from 15 residues. Germline V gene data show CDR1 as LGHNT and CDR2 as FRNRAP. The CDR3 bases are TGTGCTAGTGCCCTAGGGCGGAATAGCAATCAGCCCCAGCATTTT. This encodes CASALGRNSNQPQHF.

The rearrangement joins TRBV7-9 to TRBJ2-7; possible D gene TRBD1, 5 bases. This CDR3 has 14 residues. V gave up 1 base and J gave up 2 bases, with 9 bases separating them. CDR1 SEHNR and CDR2 FQNEAQ come from the germline V gene (reference sequence). The CDR3 here is CASSLVGPAYEQYF. In DNA form, the CDR3 reads TGTGCCAGCAGCTTAGTGGGGCCCGCCTACGAGCAGTACTTC.

Concerning this clonotype itself: One end of the junction varies from germline; a read error may be responsible. The J gene is TRBJ2-4, the V gene TRBV14; maybe TRBD1 (6 bases). The V gene's germline CDR1 is SGHDN and CDR2 FVKESK. The CDR3 runs to 17 residues. CDR3: CVSSQDPPGEDFNIQYF. The CDR3 DNA is TGTGTCAGCAGCCAAGATCCTCCAGGGGAAGATTTTAACATTCAGTACTTC.

For this clonotype: A much larger clone differs by one base, so this may be a read error. V and J are TRBV25-1 and TRBJ2-1; D call uncertain. This CDR3 has 15 amino acids. Germline lookup yields CDR1 MGHDK and CDR2 SYGVNS. V was shortened by 5 bases and J by 4 bases, with 15 bases between the two germline ends. CDR3 sequence (DNA): TGTGCCAGCAGTCACCCTCCCGAGAGGTACAATGAGCAGTTCTTC. Protein: CASSHPPERYNEQFF.

The chain employs TRBV29-1 and TRBJ2-1; no clear D gene. Between the trimmed V and J ends, which lost 2 bases and 6 bases, there was a span of 11 bases. The germline V gene encodes CDR1 SQVTM and CDR2 ANQGSEA. The CDR3 loop spans 13 amino acids. The CDR3, as DNA: TGCAGCGTTGAATACCAGCTCCTCAATGAGCAGTTCTTC. Protein: CSVEYQLLNEQFF.

V gene TRBV11-2 combines with J gene TRBJ1-5; D unresolved. The CDR3 contains 13 residues. V was cut by 4 bases and J by 4 bases, with 8 bases left in between. Germline-derived CDR1 and CDR2 are SGHAT and FQNNGV. CDR3 in DNA: TGTGCCAGCAGCTCCCACTGGAATCAGCCCCAGCATTTT. It encodes CASSSHWNQPQHF.

The sample holds a few counts of this clonotype. V is TRBV19 and J is TRBJ1-1; perhaps TRBD1 as D (6 bases). CDR3 length equals 13 residues. Trimming removed 7 bases from V and 5 bases from J, with 14 bases in between. CDR1 is LNHDA and CDR2 is SQIVND in the germline V gene (reference sequence). CDR3 in amino acids: CASTPGVRTEAFF. The CDR3 DNA reads as TGTGCCAGTACTCCAGGGGTAAGGACTGAAGCTTTCTTT.

The chain recombines TRBV24-1 with TRBJ2-1, with 7 positions matching TRBD1. J lost 15 bases, V lost 2 bases, and 9 bases had no gene match. The CDR3 has 13 amino acids. CDR1 KGHDR and CDR2 SFDVKD come from the germline V gene. CDR3 residues: CATSDSAGQVRFF. In DNA, the CDR3 is TGTGCCACCAGTGATTCCGCCGGACAGGTTCGGTTCTTC.

This chain connects TRBV6-2 or TRBV6-3 to TRBJ2-1; the D gene is possibly TRBD2 (6 bases). Germline CDR1 is MNHEY and CDR2 is SVGEGT. The CDR3 sequence is 15 residues long. Trimming pared 5 bases from V and 4 bases from J, leaving 15 bases between. The CDR3 is CASSRGNPIYNEQFF. CDR3 DNA: TGTGCCAGCAGTCGGGGGAATCCAATTTACAATGAGCAGTTCTTC.

This clonotype was detected only a few times. The chain carries TRBV29-1 and TRBJ1-1, with a tentative D call TRBD1 (6 bases). Germline V gene lookup returns CDR1 SQVTM and CDR2 ANQGSEA. Trimming shortened V by 0 bases and J by 3 bases, and 14 bases separated the two germline ends. The CDR3 spans 15 residues. CDR3 in amino acids: CSVEDGTTRHTEAFF. CDR3 DNA: TGCAGCGTTGAAGACGGGACAACCCGGCACACTGAAGCTTTCTTT.

V is TRBV4-3 and J is TRBJ1-5; D remains ambiguous. The CDR3 length is 16 residues. The V gene's germline CDR1 is LGHNA and CDR2 YSLEER. V lost 1 base and J lost 2, with 12 bases in between. The CDR3 region is CASSQVLGFGNQPQHF. DNA for the CDR3: TGCGCCAGCAGCCAAGTTCTGGGGTTTGGCAATCAGCCCCAGCATTTT.

The rearrangement links TRBV5-8 to TRBJ2-1; D is perhaps TRBD2 (5 bases). Trimming removed 5 bases at V and 5 bases at J, with 20 bases between. In germline, CDR1 is SGHTS, CDR2 YDEGEE. The CDR3 is 16 amino acids. The DNA for the CDR3 is TGTGCCAGCAGACTCGGGAACGAGGTCCCACACAATGAGCAGTTCTTC. Protein: CASRLGNEVPHNEQFF.

This clonotype has just a few counts. This chain uses TRBV7-9 with TRBJ2-4; 9 positions agree with TRBD2. The CDR3 totals 15 residues. Germline V gene lookup returns CDR1 SEHNR and CDR2 FQNEAQ (reference sequence). V lost 5 bases and J lost 11; bases outside the gene matches: 13. The CDR3 here is CASSSGVAGAPFQYF. The CDR3 nucleotides read TGTGCCAGCAGCAGCGGGGTAGCGGGGGCCCCTTTTCAGTACTTC.

The chain combines TRBV4-1 with TRBJ2-3; possible D gene TRBD2, 6 bases. The CDR3 is made up of 15 amino acids. V was shortened by 3 bases and J by 5 bases, with 15 bases between the two germline ends. Germline V lookup: CDR1 MGHRA, CDR2 YSYEKL. The DNA for the CDR3 is TGCGCCAGCAGCCAGAGAGGAGGGGCTGAAGATACGCAGTATTTT. Protein sequence: CASSQRGGAEDTQYF.

This clonotype was found a few times. V and J are TRBV10-3 and TRBJ1-4; possibly TRBD1 for D (5 bases). V gave up 0 bases and J gave up 6 bases, with 11 bases separating them. This CDR3 is built from 15 residues. Germline V gene lookup returns CDR1 ENHRY and CDR2 SYGVKD. CDR3 coding DNA: TGTGCCATCAGTGAGTCGAACCCCAGGGATGAAAAACTGTTTTTT. It is translated as CAISESNPRDEKLFF.

The chain has TRBV12-3 or TRBV12-4 and TRBJ2-5, with 7 positions matching TRBD1. CDR3 length equals 13 residues. V shed 6 bases, J shed 1 base, and the junction held 2 bases outside the gene matches. For the CDR3, the DNA is TGTGCCAGCAGACGACAGGGCCAAGAGACCCAGTACTTC. It specifies CASRRQGQETQYF.

This clonotype has at least ten counts. The rearrangement joins TRBV7-8 to TRBJ1-5; D is unclear. This CDR3 is 16 amino acids long. V was pared by 8 bases and J by 0 bases, with 17 bases between. Per germline, CDR1 SGHVS and CDR2 FQNEAQ. The CDR3 region has the DNA TGTGCCAGCCGCCCTACAGATTCCTATAGCAATCAGCCCCAGCATTTT. Amino acid sequence: CASRPTDSYSNQPQHF.

The table lists this clonotype with a count of one. One end of the junction is discordant with germline, which a read error may explain. V usage is TRBV6-1 and J usage is TRBJ1-1, with D unresolved. The CDR3 totals 13 residues. CDR1 and CDR2 (germline): MNHNS, SASEGT. CDR3 loop: CVSNLNLGTEAFF. The CDR3 DNA is TGTGTCAGCAACCTGAACTTAGGCACTGAAGCTTTCTTT.

This clonotype has only a few counts. The chain carries TRBV7-8 and TRBJ1-1; no reliable D call. The germline gives CDR1 SGHVS, CDR2 FQNEAQ. CDR3 length: 12 amino acids. V was pared by 5 bases and J by 11 bases, with 15 bases between. The CDR3: CASSPPDPGAFF. For the CDR3, the DNA is TGTGCCAGCAGCCCCCCCGACCCTGGGGCTTTCTTT.

The J gene is TRBJ2-1, the V gene TRBV6-1, with TRBD2 identical over 12 bases. This CDR3 comprises 17 residues. Germline CDR1 reads MNHNS; CDR2 reads SASEGT. V dropped 7 bases and J dropped 4; count of bases not matched to a gene: 11. The CDR3 nucleotides read TGTGCCAGCATGCCCTGGACTAGCGGGGCGATATACAATGAGCAGTTCTTC. It is translated as CASMPWTSGAIYNEQFF.

The genes are TRBV13 and TRBJ2-5; tentative D call: TRBD2 (5 bases). V was pared by 4 bases and J by 2 bases, with 14 bases between. From germline, CDR1 is PRHDT and CDR2 FYEKMQ (reference sequence). This CDR3 contains 15 residues. CDR3 in amino acids: CASSSPRVAQETQYF. CDR3 nucleotide sequence: TGTGCCAGCAGCTCCCCGAGGGTAGCTCAAGAGACCCAGTACTTC.

The rearrangement joins TRBV6-1 to TRBJ2-2; 8 bases agree with TRBD1. Germline trimming cut 4 bases from V and 6 bases from J; bases unmatched to any gene: 10. CDR1 MNHNS and CDR2 SASEGT come from the germline V gene. CDR3 length: 16 amino acids. In nucleotides, the CDR3 is TGTGCCAGCAGTGCTCGGACAGGGTTGATAGCCGGGGAGCTGTTTTTT. Its protein is CASSARTGLIAGELFF.

This chain uses TRBV19 with TRBJ1-1; no clear D. V gave up 9 bases and J gave up 4 bases, with 15 bases separating them. This CDR3 comprises 13 residues. Germline V CDR1 and CDR2: LNHDA, SQIVND (reference sequence). The CDR3 protein is CASALNVGTEAFF. CDR3 nucleotide sequence: TGTGCCAGCGCGCTGAATGTCGGCACTGAAGCTTTCTTT. Complete variable domain (other parts from reference TRBV19 and TRBJ1-1): DGGITQSPKYLFRKEGQNVTLSCEQNLNHDAMYWYRQDPGQGLRLIYYSQIVNDFQKGDIAEGYSVSREKKESFPLTVTSAQKNPTAFYLCASALNVGTEAFFGQGTRLTVV.

V gene TRBV6-2 or TRBV6-3 combines with J gene TRBJ1-5, with 10 nucleotides matching TRBD1. The V and J ends lost 3 bases and 0 bases, in that order; junction bases with no gene match: 8. Germline-derived CDR1 and CDR2 are MNHEY and SVGEGT. The CDR3 length is 18 residues. CDR3: CASSYSGQGTYSNQPQHF. For the CDR3, the DNA is TGTGCCAGCAGTTATTCGGGACAGGGGACTTATAGCAATCAGCCCCAGCATTTT.

This clonotype was observed a few times. The gene calls are TRBV11-2 and TRBJ2-7; D gene uncertain. Germline V gene sequence: CDR1 SGHAT, CDR2 FQNNGV. This CDR3 is built from 15 residues. The V gene lost 5 bases and the J gene lost 0 bases, with 14 bases spanning the gap. This chain's CDR3 is CASSTTQITSYEQYF. Written as DNA, the CDR3 is TGTGCCAGCAGCACAACACAGATTACCTCCTACGAGCAGTACTTC.

This clonotype was found many times. Here the CDR3 DNA reads TGTGCCACCCCGGGGCCTCGATACACTGAAGCTTTCTTT. This sequence encodes CATPGPRYTEAFF. The chain recombines TRBV7-9 with TRBJ1-1; TRBD1 might be the D (5 bases). The germline V gene encodes CDR1 SEHNR and CDR2 FQNEAQ (reference sequence). The CDR3 sequence is 13 residues long. Trimming pared 10 bases from V and 3 bases from J, leaving 15 bases between.

This clonotype was seen at least ten times. This rearrangement joins TRBV7-2 to TRBJ1-2; D gene uncertain. Germline values: CDR1 SGHTA, CDR2 FQGNSA. V was shortened by 5 bases and J by 5 bases, with 24 bases between the two germline ends. The CDR3 is 17 residues long. The CDR3 region is CASSPRKMGRVGYGYTF. CDR3 coding DNA: TGTGCCAGCAGCCCCCGGAAGATGGGAAGGGTAGGGTATGGCTACACCTTC.